These T cell receptor beta chains were read from a single sample in a study of blood T cells in healthy people across ages. TCRdb independently ran MiXCR on the 5' RACE reads; one entry per CDR3 protein. This table holds about 1 million distinct CDR3 sequences, more than 35% found once. Sequenced: blood. The receptors were gathered from a woman aged 55-70 years in good health. The CDR3 runs from the conserved cysteine through the conserved F or W. A D gene is named only where the DNA matches it firmly. Size is omitted from some rows. Given values are once, few, many or a class for expanded clones.

D | J | V | size | DNA | CDR3
NA | TRBJ2-1 | TRBV28 | NA | TGTGCCAGCAGTTTAATCAGGACCCTCTACAATGAGCAGTTCTTC | CASSLIRTLYNEQFF
TRBD1 | TRBJ2-2 | TRBV6-5 | NA | TGTGCCAGCAGTTCCCAGGGGGCCACGGGAACCGGGGAGCTGTTTTTT | CASSSQGATGTGELFF
TRBD1 | TRBJ1-4 | TRBV5-1 | NA | TGCGCCAGCAGCCTGACAGGGGGCGTTGAAAAACTGTTTTTT | CASSLTGGVEKLFF
NA | TRBJ2-3 | TRBV18 | NA | TGTGCCAGCTCACCTGGATTGCCGCAGTATTTT | CASSPGLPQYF
TRBD1 | TRBJ2-5 | TRBV5-1 | NA | TGCGCCAGCAGTCGGACAGGGTGGCAAGAGACCCAGTACTTC | CASSRTGWQETQYF
NA | TRBJ2-1 | TRBV5-1 | NA | TGCGCCAGCAGCGCCGTCCTGGCAAGCTCCTACAATGAGCAGTTCTTC | CASSAVLASSYNEQFF
TRBD2 | TRBJ2-7 | TRBV12-5 | NA | TGTGCTAGTAAGTGGGACTACAATGAGCAGTACTTC | CASKWDYNEQYF
NA | TRBJ2-7 | TRBV2 | few | TGTGCCAGCAGTGACTACAGGTTTTACGAGCAGTACTTC | CASSDYRFYEQYF
TRBD2 | TRBJ2-5 | TRBV28 | NA | TGTGCCAGCAGTTTACTAGCGGGAGCCCATCCAGGGACCCAGTACTTC | CASSLLAGAHPGTQYF
NA | TRBJ1-5 | TRBV28 | NA | TGTGCCAGCAGGCCTCATAGCAATCAGCCCCAGCATTTT | CASRPHSNQPQHF
NA | TRBJ2-3 | TRBV2 | NA | TGTGCCAGCAGTGACTTATCTCGGGTTGGCACAGGTACGCAGTATTTT | CASSDLSRVGTGTQYF
NA | TRBJ2-5 | TRBV7-9 | few | TGTGCCAGCAGCTTAGCGCTAGCCAAGACCCAGTACTTC | CASSLALAKTQYF
TRBD1 | TRBJ2-7 | TRBV28 | NA | TGTGCCAGCAGTACCCCCGGGACAGGAGTCTTTGACGAGCAGTACTTC | CASSTPGTGVFDEQYF
NA | TRBJ2-1 | TRBV5-5 | NA | TGTGCCAGCAGCTTGGGTTCCGGACTCCATGAGCAGTTCTTC | CASSLGSGLHEQFF
NA | TRBJ2-7 | TRBV7-9 | few | TGTGCCAGCAGCCCGTGGAAGTCCAACTCCTACGAGCAGTACTTC | CASSPWKSNSYEQYF
TRBD2 | TRBJ2-1 | TRBV7-6 | NA | TGTGCCAGCAGCTTCCAACCGGGACTAGCCTACAATGAGCAGTTCTTC | CASSFQPGLAYNEQFF
TRBD2 | TRBJ2-1 | TRBV4-2 | few | TGTGCCAGCAGCCAGATCCCTAGCGGGTTACAGTTCTTC | CASSQIPSGLQFF
NA | TRBJ1-1 | TRBV12-3/TRBV12-4 | few | TGTGCCAGCAGTTTTGGACTTTCGAACACTGAAGCTTTCTTT | CASSFGLSNTEAFF
NA | TRBJ1-2 | TRBV30 | NA | TGTGCCTGGCGCTGGCTGGGGCACTATGGCTACACCTTC | CAWRWLGHYGYTF
NA | TRBJ2-1 | TRBV11-2 | once | TGTGCCAGCAGCCCCCTCTGGGCCCAGGGCTTCAATGAGCAGTTCTTC | CASSPLWAQGFNEQFF
TRBD2 | TRBJ2-5 | TRBV4-2 | many | TGTGCCAGCAGCCACCCCCCAGGGATAGCGGGGCAAGAGACCCAGTACTTC | CASSHPPGIAGQETQYF
NA | TRBJ2-1 | TRBV29-1 | few | TGCAGCGCGAGGGAAGGGTACCATGAGCAGTTCTTC | CSAREGYHEQFF
NA | TRBJ2-3 | TRBV14 | NA | TGTGCCAGCAGCCAAGGACGGCCTACGCAGTATTTT | CASSQGRPTQYF
NA | TRBJ2-3 | TRBV20-1 | few | TGCAGTGCTAGTCCTCGGGGCCGAGATACGCAGTATTTT | CSASPRGRDTQYF
TRBD2 | TRBJ2-7 | TRBV6-6 | few | TGTGCCAGCAGTTATAGAAGCGGGAGTTCCTACGAGCAGTACTTC | CASSYRSGSSYEQYF
NA | TRBJ2-7 | TRBV9 | few | TGTGCCAGCAGCGTAGGGCTAGCGCTGAGCTCCTACGAGCAGTACTTC | CASSVGLALSSYEQYF
NA | TRBJ2-1 | TRBV15 | NA | TGTGCCACCAGCAGAGATTCGGGCAGCTACAATGAGCAGTTCTTC | CATSRDSGSYNEQFF
TRBD2 | TRBJ2-5 | TRBV20-1 | NA | TGCAGTGCTCCCTCTAGCGGGGGGAACCAAGAGACCCAGTACTTC | CSAPSSGGNQETQYF
TRBD1 | TRBJ2-5 | TRBV28 | NA | TGTGCCAGCAGTTCCCCGACAGGGGGCCACCAAGAGACCCAGTACTTC | CASSSPTGGHQETQYF
TRBD1 | TRBJ1-5 | TRBV28 | NA | TGTGCCAGCAGGCCCGGGACAGGGTTTCAGCCCCAGCATTTT | CASRPGTGFQPQHF
NA | TRBJ2-6 | TRBV12-3/TRBV12-4 | NA | TGTGCCAGCAGTTCGGGAAGTGGGGCCAACGTCCAGACTTTC | CASSSGSGANVQTF
TRBD2 | TRBJ2-7 | TRBV18 | NA | TGTGCCAGCTCACCATTTGAGGCTAGCGGACGCTACGAGCAGTACTTC | CASSPFEASGRYEQYF
TRBD2 | TRBJ2-3 | TRBV2 | once | TGTGCCACCCGACTAGCGGATTTAAACACAGATACGCAGTATTTT | CATRLADLNTDTQYF
NA | TRBJ2-1 | TRBV9 | NA | TGTGCCAGCAGCGGAACCCGGGACGCCAACAATGAACAGTTCTTC | CASSGTRDANNEQFF
NA | TRBJ2-7 | TRBV24-1 | once | TGTGCCACCAGTGCAGGGGTGGGGGGCTTAGGCAATGAGCAGTACTTC | CATSAGVGGLGNEQYF
NA | TRBJ2-5 | TRBV20-1 | NA | TGCAGTGTTCCCCCGGCAGGTGCCAAAGAGACCCAGTACTTC | CSVPPAGAKETQYF
NA | TRBJ1-2 | TRBV29-1 | NA | TGCAGCGTTGAAGTTTTGCCCCATGGCTACACCTTC | CSVEVLPHGYTF
NA | TRBJ1-2 | TRBV5-1 | NA | TGCGCCAGCAGTCGAGGGACGCAACGTGGCTATGGCTACACCTTC | CASSRGTQRGYGYTF
TRBD2 | TRBJ2-5 | TRBV6-5 | NA | TGTGCCAGCAGTCTTCGACTAGCTTTGACCCAGTACTTC | CASSLRLALTQYF
TRBD2 | TRBJ2-4 | TRBV4-2 | NA | TGTGCCAGCAGCCAAGTTGGGCTAGCGGGAGCGGTCAGAAGGGCCAAAAACATTCAGTACTTC | CASSQVGLAGAVRRAKNIQYF
NA | TRBJ1-1 | TRBV20-1 | NA | TGCAGTGCCCCAATGAGAGTGACTGAGGCTTTCTTT | CSAPMRVTEAFF
NA | TRBJ2-4 | TRBV11-2 | NA | TGTGCCAGCAGCTTAAGTTCCGCTATAGCCAAAAACATTCAGTACTTC | CASSLSSAIAKNIQYF
NA | TRBJ1-5 | TRBV20-1 | few | TGCAGTGCTCTCCAGTCAGCTGATAGCAATCAGCCCCAGCATTTT | CSALQSADSNQPQHF
NA | TRBJ1-2 | TRBV20-1 | NA | TGCAGTGCTAGAGTGGCCGGACGTAGCTATGGCTACACCTTC | CSARVAGRSYGYTF
NA | TRBJ2-5 | TRBV20-1 | NA | TGCAGTGCTAGGAACAGGGTAGACACCCAAGAGACCCAGTACTTC | CSARNRVDTQETQYF
NA | TRBJ2-3 | TRBV27 | NA | TGTGCCAGCAGTTACTTGCCCGGGGCCCGCACAGATACGCAGTATTTT | CASSYLPGARTDTQYF
NA | TRBJ2-7 | TRBV9 | NA | TGTGCCAGCAGCGTACGGACGGGTTACGAGCAGTACTTC | CASSVRTGYEQYF
TRBD2 | TRBJ2-1 | TRBV10-3 | few | TGTGCCATCAGAGATAGCGGGAGTCGGTACAATGAGCAGTTCTTC | CAIRDSGSRYNEQFF
NA | TRBJ2-7 | TRBV6-1 | many | TGTGCCAGCACAGACCTTTCCTCCTACGAGCAGTACTTC | CASTDLSSYEQYF
TRBD2 | TRBJ2-7 | TRBV29-1 | NA | TGCAGCGTTGAAAAGGAGCGGGACCCCCTATTTGAGCAGTACTTC | CSVEKERDPLFEQYF
NA | TRBJ2-1 | TRBV9 | few | TGTGCCAGCAGCCCAGGGGCAGGCCAGTTCTTC | CASSPGAGQFF
TRBD2 | TRBJ2-1 | TRBV3-1 | NA | TGTGCCAGCAGCCATCCCTGGACTAGACCCAATGAGCAGTTCTTC | CASSHPWTRPNEQFF
TRBD1 | TRBJ1-6 | TRBV5-1 | NA | TGCGCCAGCAGGTCCAGGGGGTCCCCTGGGAATTCACCCCTCCACTTT | CASRSRGSPGNSPLHF
TRBD2 | TRBJ2-7 | TRBV9 | NA | TGTGCCAGCAGCGTCGGTCTAGCGGGAACCCTCTACGAGCAGTACTTC | CASSVGLAGTLYEQYF
NA | TRBJ1-1 | TRBV5-1 | NA | TGCGCCAGCAGCTACGGCGGAGGGAGGAACACTGAAGCTTTCTTT | CASSYGGGRNTEAFF
NA | TRBJ1-1 | TRBV5-1 | few | TGCGCCAGCAGCACTTGGACGGTGGACACTGAAGCTTTCTTT | CASSTWTVDTEAFF
NA | TRBJ2-5 | TRBV11-2 | NA | TGTGCCAGCAGCTTAGTCCCCGGGACGTGGCAGTACTTC | CASSLVPGTWQYF
NA | TRBJ2-5 | TRBV28 | NA | TGTGCCAGCAGTTTTCCACAGGGAAAATCGGAGACCCAGTACTTC | CASSFPQGKSETQYF
NA | TRBJ2-7 | TRBV6-6 | NA | TGTGCCAGCAGTCACCGAGCGGGCTTGGACAATGAGCAGTACTTC | CASSHRAGLDNEQYF